The T cell receptor beta chain under discussion was sequenced for a study of CD8+ T cells in alopecia areata. Study-wide results and caveats: Because one nonresponder was included, the link of baseline CD8+ expansion to response is considered uncertain. There were many expanded lesional clones persisting in scalp and blood during tofacitinib.

Turning to this clone: The target antigen is unknown.

RNA extraction was followed by reverse transcription into cDNA, which acted as the sequencing template. Only in-frame clones appear in the TCRdb table, and some are missing; sequencing was by immunoSEQ multiplex PCR. The sample lists about 200,000 clones; roughly two fifths were seen once. Noted treatment: oral pan-JAK inhibitor, 5-10 mg twice daily. The germline gives CDR1 LNHDA, CDR2 SQIVND (reference sequence). The trim removed 6 bases at V and 5 bases at J, leaving 15 bases unmatched. The CDR3 length is 18 residues. The sequence came from a human donor with alopecia areata. The sample was CD4+ T cells sorted from blood, taken between weeks 30 and 35, from a patient treated with tofacitinib. The rearrangement links TRBV19 to TRBJ2-1; 11 bases are shared with TRBD2. DNA for the CDR3: TGTGCCAGTAGCCAAAGGGGACTAGCGGAAAGGGGTCACAATGAGCAGTTCTTC. Its translation: CASSQRGLAERGHNEQFF.